Listed below are T cell receptor beta chains from one sample, sequenced in a study of blood T cell repertoires in COVID-19. Data came from immunoSEQ multiplex PCR; TCRdb stores just in-frame clones and leaves some out. The sample yields roughly 100,000 clones, 70% to 90% seen once. Sequencing was done on a sample of peripheral blood. These receptors all come from a man aged 50-60 years in a cohort sampled during active COVID-19. The CDR3 runs from the conserved cysteine through the conserved F or W. A D gene is named only where the DNA matches it firmly. Only part of the rows carry a size: once, few, many, or a class if the clone is expanded.

>TRBV5-1|.|TRBJ2-1|.
TGCGCCAGCAGCCCAGGCCGCTCCTACAATGAGCAGTTCTTC
CASSPGRSYNEQFF
>TRBV29-1|.|TRBJ2-1|.
TGCAGCGTTCGCTCTAGTGCCTACAATGAGCAGTTCTTC
CSVRSSAYNEQFF
>TRBV4-2|.|TRBJ2-5|.
TGTGCCAGCAGCCAAGATCCATCGCTAGCCGGCGGACTTAGGTACTTC
CASSQDPSLAGGLRYF
>TRBV7-2|TRBD1|TRBJ1-5|.
TGTGCCAGCAGCTTAGCAGTTATAAGGACAGGGGGCGGGGGTCAGCCCCAGCATTTT
CASSLAVIRTGGGGQPQHF
>TRBV5-1|TRBD1|TRBJ1-4|.
TGCGCCAGCAGCACGACAGGGGGCTATGAAAAACTGTTTTTT
CASSTTGGYEKLFF
>TRBV18|.|TRBJ1-5|.
TGTGCCAGCTCACCGGGAGAGCAGCCCCAGCATTTT
CASSPGEQPQHF
>TRBV14|TRBD2|TRBJ2-2|.
TGTGCCAGCAGCCACTTTAGCGGGGGGGAGCTGTTTTTT
CASSHFSGGELFF
>TRBV11-3|.|TRBJ2-7|.
TGTGCCAGCAGCTTGATGGGGAGCTCCTACGAGCAGTACTTC
CASSLMGSSYEQYF
>TRBV5-1|TRBD2|TRBJ2-1|.
TGCGCCAGCAGCTTGGAGACTAGCGGTAGACGGGATGAGCAGTTCTTC
CASSLETSGRRDEQFF
>TRBV3-1/TRBV3-2|TRBD1|TRBJ1-4|.
TGTGCCAGCAGCCGGCAGGGGGCGCGGGCCGCAACTAATGAAAAACTGTTTTTT
CASSRQGARAATNEKLFF
>TRBV20-1|.|TRBJ1-2|.
TGCAGTGCTGGGCTGGACAGCGGCTACACCTTC
CSAGLDSGYTF
>TRBV2|.|TRBJ2-5|.
TGTGCCAGCAGCCGCCAAGAGACCCAGTACTTC
CASSRQETQYF
>TRBV10-3|.|TRBJ2-4|.
TGTGCCTCATCGGTCGGGGAAAACATTCAGTACTTC
CASSVGENIQYF
>TRBV4-2|TRBD2|TRBJ2-1|.
TGTGCCAGCAGCATTGAGCGGGGGGGCAACTATGAGCAGTTCTTC
CASSIERGGNYEQFF
>TRBV28|.|TRBJ2-1|.
TGTGCCATCGATGCGACTGGGTCCTACAATGAGCAGTTCTTC
CAIDATGSYNEQFF
>TRBV19|.|TRBJ1-1|.
TGTGCCAGTAGTCAGGGTGGCGGTGAAGCTTTCTTT
CASSQGGGEAFF
>TRBV7-2|.|TRBJ2-6|once
TGTGCCAGCAGCCCCGGACTGGCGAGCTCTGGGGCCAACGTCCTGACTTTC
CASSPGLASSGANVLTF
>TRBV12-5|TRBD1|TRBJ1-1|once
TGTGCTAGTGGTTTGGTATTGGGACAGGGCGTCATGAACACTGAAGCTTTCTTT
CASGLVLGQGVMNTEAFF
>TRBV5-8|TRBD1|TRBJ1-3|.
TGTGCCAGCAGGCACCGGGACAGGGGAACTCTAAACACCATATATTTT
CASRHRDRGTLNTIYF
>TRBV3-1/TRBV3-2|TRBD2|TRBJ2-1|few
TGTGCCAGCAGCCGAATATTTTTTTCGCGGGGGGCCAACAATGAGCAGTTCTTC
CASSRIFFSRGANNEQFF
>TRBV28|.|TRBJ2-2|.
TGTGCCAGCATCAAGAACACCGGGGAGCTGTTTTTT
CASIKNTGELFF
>TRBV6-2/TRBV6-3|.|TRBJ1-5|.
TGTGCCAGCAGTTACGGGGGGTATAGCAATCAGCCCCAGCATTTT
CASSYGGYSNQPQHF
>TRBV10-2|TRBD2|TRBJ2-5|.
TGCGCCAGCCGGACTAGCGGGGATCCAGGGACCCAGTACTTC
CASRTSGDPGTQYF
>TRBV4-3|TRBD2|TRBJ2-5|.
TGCGCCAGCAGCCAAGAAGCGGGGGGGACACAAGAGACCCAGTACTTC
CASSQEAGGTQETQYF
>TRBV7-9|.|TRBJ1-2|few
TGTGCCAGCAGCTCTAGCCTCGGGTGGCTCTCGGAAGGCTACACCTTC
CASSSSLGWLSEGYTF
>TRBV28|.|TRBJ1-3|.
TGTGCCAGCAGCCCAGGGGTCGGGGGAAACACCATATATTTT
CASSPGVGGNTIYF
>TRBV7-2|.|TRBJ2-3|.
TGTGCCAGCAGCATCAGGGGAGTTAGCACAGATACGCAGTATTTT
CASSIRGVSTDTQYF
>TRBV11-3|.|TRBJ2-7|.
TGTGCCAGCAGCTTACAGACAGGCTCTTCTCCCTCGGACGAGCAGTACTTC
CASSLQTGSSPSDEQYF
>TRBV6-5|TRBD1|TRBJ2-5|once
TGTGCCAGCAGTTCCGGGACAGGCTCCCAGTACTTC
CASSSGTGSQYF
>TRBV2|.|TRBJ2-4|.
TGTGCCAGCAGTGAAGCATGGCGGTTAGCCAAAAACATTCAGTACTTC
CASSEAWRLAKNIQYF
>TRBV6-2/TRBV6-3|TRBD2|TRBJ2-1|.
TGTGCCAGCAGTTGGGCGGGGGTAGGCAATGAGCAGTTCTTC
CASSWAGVGNEQFF
>TRBV5-6|.|TRBJ1-2|.
TGTGCCAGCAGCCCCAAAGGGTGGGGATCGGGGGGCTACACCTTC
CASSPKGWGSGGYTF
>TRBV24-1|.|TRBJ1-5|.
TGTGCCACCAGTGACGCTGGGACGGGGGGCGGGCAGCCCCAGCATTTT
CATSDAGTGGGQPQHF
>TRBV3-1/TRBV3-2|.|TRBJ2-3|.
TGTGCCAGCAGCCGTGCGGACACAGATGCGCAGTATTTT
CASSRADTDAQYF
>TRBV13|.|TRBJ2-7|.
TGTGCCAGCAGCATAACTCAACAGGGCCGGAACTCCTGCGAGCAGTACTTC
CASSITQQGRNSCEQYF
>TRBV19|TRBD1|TRBJ2-2|.
TGTGCCAGTAGTATGGTTGCGACAGGGACCACCGGGGAGCTGTTTTTT
CASSMVATGTTGELFF
>TRBV15|.|TRBJ1-5|once
TGTGCCACCAGCAGAGAAAGGGGTAACCAGCCCCAGCATTTT
CATSRERGNQPQHF
>TRBV6-2/TRBV6-3|.|TRBJ1-3|.
TGTGCCAGCAGTTTCCCTAACCGCAGGGCAGACACCATATATTTT
CASSFPNRRADTIYF
>TRBV5-1|TRBD1|TRBJ2-5|.
TGCGCCAGCAGCTCGGGACAGGGAGGATTAGAGACCCAGTACTTC
CASSSGQGGLETQYF
>TRBV4-2|TRBD2|TRBJ2-5|.
TGTGCCAGCAGCCAAGATCAGTTGGGACTAGCGGCGGAGACCCAGTACTTC
CASSQDQLGLAAETQYF
>TRBV7-6|TRBD1|TRBJ2-3|.
TGTGCCAGCAGCTTAGGACAGGGGGGCAGGACAGATACGCAGTATTTT
CASSLGQGGRTDTQYF
>TRBV7-9|.|TRBJ2-7|.
TGTGCCAGCAGCCCGAGCTCCTACGAGCAGTACTTC
CASSPSSYEQYF
>TRBV9|.|TRBJ2-5|.
TGTGCCAGCAGCGTAGGGGCCGGCGGGGAGACCCAGTACTTC
CASSVGAGGETQYF
>TRBV5-5|.|TRBJ2-7|.
TGTGCCAGCAGCTTGACAGACCCATCGCCCCAGCAGTACTTC
CASSLTDPSPQQYF
>TRBV2|.|TRBJ1-5|.
TGTGCCAGCAGTGATAGTGGTTATCAGCCCCAGCATTTT
CASSDSGYQPQHF
>TRBV5-6|.|TRBJ2-5|.
TGTGCCAGCAGGCGGGACAGCCAAGAGACCCAGTACTTC
CASRRDSQETQYF
>TRBV3-1/TRBV3-2|TRBD1|TRBJ1-2|.
TGTGCCAGCAGCCATGCAGACAGGGTACTTTATGGCTACACCTTC
CASSHADRVLYGYTF
>TRBV18|TRBD1|TRBJ1-1|.
TGTGCCAGCTCACCGCAGGGGGCTAACACTGAAGCTTTCTTT
CASSPQGANTEAFF
>TRBV15|TRBD2|TRBJ2-2|.
TGTGCCACCAGCAGAGATAGGGGGACTAGCGACCGCACCGGGGAGCTGTTTTTT
CATSRDRGTSDRTGELFF
>TRBV10-1|TRBD2|TRBJ2-1|.
TGCGCCAGCACTCCGGAGGTGGAGGGACTATTATCGTCCTACAATGAGCAGTTCTTC
CASTPEVEGLLSSYNEQFF
>TRBV24-1|TRBD2|TRBJ2-2|.
TGTGCCACCAGCGGTTTTAGCGGGGGTTCGGGGGAGCTGTTTTTT
CATSGFSGGSGELFF
>TRBV5-1|.|TRBJ2-1|.
TGCGCCAGCAGCTTGACAGGGACCTACAATGAGCAGTTCTTC
CASSLTGTYNEQFF
>TRBV19|TRBD1|TRBJ1-2|.
TGTGCCAGTAGTCCCACCATGACAGGGAACTATGGCTACACCTTC
CASSPTMTGNYGYTF
>TRBV19|TRBD1|TRBJ1-2|.
TGTGCCAGTAGTATGAGGGCAGGGGGCGTTGGTTCTGATGGCTACACCTTC
CASSMRAGGVGSDGYTF
>TRBV4-1|TRBD1|TRBJ2-1|.
TGCGCCAGCAGCCAGCGGACAGGGTACTACAATGAGCAGTTCTTC
CASSQRTGYYNEQFF
>TRBV6-5|.|TRBJ2-7|.
TGTGCCAGCAGCGCAGGACTAAGATCCGGCGAGCAGTACTTC
CASSAGLRSGEQYF
>TRBV5-1|.|TRBJ1-1|once
TGCGCCAGCAGCTTGGGGGAGGGGCTGAACACTGAAGCTTTCTTT
CASSLGEGLNTEAFF
>TRBV28|TRBD1|TRBJ1-5|once
TGTGCCAGCGGCGGGACAGGTTTGGGAAGGAGTAGCAATCAGCCCCAGCATTTT
CASGGTGLGRSSNQPQHF
>TRBV19|.|TRBJ2-1|.
TGTGCCAGTAGTATATCTAGCGTCCACAATGAGCAGTTCTTC
CASSISSVHNEQFF